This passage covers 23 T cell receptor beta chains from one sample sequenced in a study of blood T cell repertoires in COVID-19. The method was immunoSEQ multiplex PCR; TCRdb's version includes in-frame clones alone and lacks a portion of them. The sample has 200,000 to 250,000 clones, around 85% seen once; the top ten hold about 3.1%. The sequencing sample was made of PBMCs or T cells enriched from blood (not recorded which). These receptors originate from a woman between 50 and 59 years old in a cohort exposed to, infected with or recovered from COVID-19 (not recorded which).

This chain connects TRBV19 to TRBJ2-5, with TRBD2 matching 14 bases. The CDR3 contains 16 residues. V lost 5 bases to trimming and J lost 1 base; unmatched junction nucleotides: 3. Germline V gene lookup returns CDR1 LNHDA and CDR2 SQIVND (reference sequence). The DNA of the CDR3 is TGTGCCAGTAGTCCAGGGACTAGCGGGGGCCAAGAGACCCAGTACTTC. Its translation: CASSPGTSGGQETQYF.

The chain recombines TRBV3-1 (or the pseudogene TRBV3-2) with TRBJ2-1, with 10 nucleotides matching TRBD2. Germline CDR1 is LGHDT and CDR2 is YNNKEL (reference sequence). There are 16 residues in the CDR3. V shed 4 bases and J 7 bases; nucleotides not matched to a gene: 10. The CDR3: CASSPRGSGGRNEQFF. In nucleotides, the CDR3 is TGTGCCAGCAGCCCCCGGGGTAGCGGGGGGAGGAATGAGCAGTTCTTC.

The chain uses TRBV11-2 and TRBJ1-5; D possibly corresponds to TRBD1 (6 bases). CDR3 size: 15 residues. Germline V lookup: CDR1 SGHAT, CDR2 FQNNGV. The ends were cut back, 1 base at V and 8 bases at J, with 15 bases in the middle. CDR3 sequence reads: CASSLGTVSFEPQHF. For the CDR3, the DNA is TGTGCCAGCAGCTTAGGGACAGTAAGCTTCGAGCCCCAGCATTTT.

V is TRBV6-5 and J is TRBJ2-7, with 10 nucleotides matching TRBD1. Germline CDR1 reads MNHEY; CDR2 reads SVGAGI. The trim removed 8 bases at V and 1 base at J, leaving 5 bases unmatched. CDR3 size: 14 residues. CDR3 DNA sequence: TGTGCCAGCGCGCCGGGACAGGGGTCCTACGAGCAGTACTTC. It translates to CASAPGQGSYEQYF.

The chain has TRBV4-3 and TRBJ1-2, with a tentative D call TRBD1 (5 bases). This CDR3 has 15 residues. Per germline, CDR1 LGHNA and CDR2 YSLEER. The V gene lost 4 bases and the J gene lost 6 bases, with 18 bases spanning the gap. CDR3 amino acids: CASSPTGTQIHGYTF. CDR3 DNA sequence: TGCGCCAGCAGCCCGACCGGGACTCAGATACATGGCTACACCTTC.

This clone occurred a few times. CDR3 in amino acids: CASSLETDNSPLHF. CDR3 DNA sequence: TGCGCCAGCAGCTTGGAGACAGATAATTCACCCCTCCACTTT. J is TRBJ1-6 and V is TRBV5-1, with D possibly being TRBD1 (5 bases). With 0 bases removed from V and 5 bases from J, the gap between germline ends came to 6 bases. The CDR3 length is 14 residues. Germline V gene data show CDR1 as SGHRS and CDR2 as YFSETQ. Full variable domain (outside the CDR3, taken from reference TRBV5-1 and TRBJ1-6): KAGVTQTPRYLIKTRGQQVTLSCSPISGHRSVSWYQQTPGQGLQFLFEYFSETQRNKGNFPGRFSGRQFSNSRSEMNVSTLELGDSALYLCASSLETDNSPLHFGNGTRLTVT.

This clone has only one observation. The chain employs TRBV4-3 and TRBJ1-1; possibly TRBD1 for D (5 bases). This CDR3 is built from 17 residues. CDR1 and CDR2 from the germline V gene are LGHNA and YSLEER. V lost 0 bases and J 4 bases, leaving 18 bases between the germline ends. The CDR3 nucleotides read TGCGCCAGCAGCCAAGACCTATGGTGGGGGGATGTCACTGAAGCTTTCTTT. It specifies CASSQDLWWGDVTEAFF.

The CDR3 DNA reads as TGTGCCAGCAGCTTGGACTTGGGGTATGGCTACACCTTC. The encoded protein is CASSLDLGYGYTF. The rearrangement uses TRBV7-2 and TRBJ1-2; D call uncertain. Germline V gives CDR1 SGHTA, CDR2 FQGNSA. The CDR3 sequence is 13 residues long. The V end was cut by 3 bases, the J end by 5 bases, with 10 bases between.

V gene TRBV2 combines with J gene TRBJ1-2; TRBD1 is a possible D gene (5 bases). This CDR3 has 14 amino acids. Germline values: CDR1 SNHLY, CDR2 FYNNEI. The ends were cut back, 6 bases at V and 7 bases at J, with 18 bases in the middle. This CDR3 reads CASSGRRGGVGYTF. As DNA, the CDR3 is TGTGCCAGCAGCGGACGAAGGGGAGGGGTTGGCTACACCTTC.

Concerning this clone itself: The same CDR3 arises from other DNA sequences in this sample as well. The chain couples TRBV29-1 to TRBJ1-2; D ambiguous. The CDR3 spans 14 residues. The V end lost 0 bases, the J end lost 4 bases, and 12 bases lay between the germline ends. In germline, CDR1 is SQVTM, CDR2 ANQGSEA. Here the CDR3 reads CSVEEEEGLYGYTF. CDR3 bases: TGCAGCGTTGAAGAGGAGGAAGGGCTCTATGGCTACACCTTC.

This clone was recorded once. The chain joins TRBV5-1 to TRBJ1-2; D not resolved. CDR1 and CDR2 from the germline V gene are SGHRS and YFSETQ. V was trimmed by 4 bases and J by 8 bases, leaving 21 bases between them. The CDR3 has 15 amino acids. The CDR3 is CASSPRPNTMLGYTF. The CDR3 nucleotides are TGCGCCAGCAGCCCTCGCCCGAATACAATGTTAGGCTACACCTTC.

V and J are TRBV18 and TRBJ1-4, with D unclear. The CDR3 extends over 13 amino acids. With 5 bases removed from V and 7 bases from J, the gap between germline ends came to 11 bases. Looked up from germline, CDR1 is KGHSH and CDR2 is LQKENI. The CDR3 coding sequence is TGTGCCAGCTCATCGGACTTCCGTGAAAAACTGTTTTTT. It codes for CASSSDFREKLFF.

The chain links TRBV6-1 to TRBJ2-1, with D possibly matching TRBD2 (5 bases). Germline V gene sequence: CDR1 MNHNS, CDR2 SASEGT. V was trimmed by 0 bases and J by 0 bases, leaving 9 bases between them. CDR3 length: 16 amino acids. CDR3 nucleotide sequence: TGTGCCAGCAGTGAAGCTCCGGGGAGCTCCTACAATGAGCAGTTCTTC. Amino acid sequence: CASSEAPGSSYNEQFF.

The CDR3 bases are TGTGCCAGCAGTGAAGCGGCAGGGCGGACCAAAAACATTCAGTACTTC. Residues: CASSEAAGRTKNIQYF. This chain joins TRBV6-1 and TRBJ2-4; D may be TRBD1 (5 bases). CDR1 and CDR2 from the germline V gene are MNHNS and SASEGT. V lost 0 bases and J lost 2, with 11 bases in between. This CDR3 has 16 amino acids.

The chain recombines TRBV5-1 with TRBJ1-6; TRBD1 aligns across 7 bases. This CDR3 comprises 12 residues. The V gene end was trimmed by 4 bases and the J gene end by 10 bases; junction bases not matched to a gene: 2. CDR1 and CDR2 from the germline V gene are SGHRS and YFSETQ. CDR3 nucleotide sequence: TGCGCCAGCAGCACGGGACAGTCACCCCTCCACTTT. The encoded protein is CASSTGQSPLHF.

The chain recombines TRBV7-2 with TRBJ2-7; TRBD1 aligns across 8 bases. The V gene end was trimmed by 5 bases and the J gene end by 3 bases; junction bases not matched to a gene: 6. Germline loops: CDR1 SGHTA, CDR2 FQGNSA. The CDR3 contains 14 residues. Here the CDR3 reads CASSPDRGDYEQYF. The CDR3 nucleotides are TGTGCCAGCAGCCCAGACAGGGGAGACTACGAGCAGTACTTC.

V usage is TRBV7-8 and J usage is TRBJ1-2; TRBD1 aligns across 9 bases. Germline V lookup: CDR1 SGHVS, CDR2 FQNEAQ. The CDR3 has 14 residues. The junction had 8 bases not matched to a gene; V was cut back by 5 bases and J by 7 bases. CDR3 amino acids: CASSQGTGRAGYTF. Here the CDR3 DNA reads TGTGCCAGCAGCCAGGGGACAGGGCGAGCTGGCTACACCTTC.

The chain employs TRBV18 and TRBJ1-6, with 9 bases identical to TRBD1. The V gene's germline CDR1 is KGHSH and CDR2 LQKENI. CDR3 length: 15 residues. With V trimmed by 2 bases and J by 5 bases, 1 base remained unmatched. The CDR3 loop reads CASSPRTGDNSPLHF. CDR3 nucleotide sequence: TGTGCCAGCTCACCAAGGACAGGGGATAATTCACCCCTCCACTTT. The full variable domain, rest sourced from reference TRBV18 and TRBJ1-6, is NAGVMQNPRHLVRRRGQEARLRCSPMKGHSHVYWYRQLPEEGLKFMVYLQKENIIDESGMPKERFSAEFPKEGPSILRIQQVVRGDSAAYFCASSPRTGDNSPLHFGNGTRLTVT.

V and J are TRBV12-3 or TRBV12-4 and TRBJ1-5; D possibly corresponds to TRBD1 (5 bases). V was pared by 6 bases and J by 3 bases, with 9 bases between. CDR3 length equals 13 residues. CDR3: CASSRDFNQPQHF. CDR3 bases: TGTGCCAGCAGCAGGGACTTCAATCAGCCCCAGCATTTT.

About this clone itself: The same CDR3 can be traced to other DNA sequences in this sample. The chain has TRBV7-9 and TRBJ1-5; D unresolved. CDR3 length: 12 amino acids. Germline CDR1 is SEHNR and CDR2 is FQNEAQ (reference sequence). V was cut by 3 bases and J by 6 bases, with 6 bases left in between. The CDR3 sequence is CASSLGVQPQHF. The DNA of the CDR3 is TGTGCCAGCAGCTTGGGCGTTCAGCCCCAGCATTTT. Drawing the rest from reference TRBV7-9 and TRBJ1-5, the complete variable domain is DTGVSQNPRHKITKRGQNVTFRCDPISEHNRLYWYRQTLGQGPEFLTYFQNEAQLEKSRLLSDRFSAERPKGSFSTLEIQRTEQGDSAMYLCASSLGVQPQHFGDGTRLSIL.

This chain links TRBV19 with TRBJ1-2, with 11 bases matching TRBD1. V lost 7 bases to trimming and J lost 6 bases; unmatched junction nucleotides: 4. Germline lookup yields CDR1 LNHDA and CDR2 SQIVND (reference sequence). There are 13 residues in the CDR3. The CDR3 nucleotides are TGTGCCAGTATAGGACAGGGGGCGAATGGCTACACCTTC. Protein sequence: CASIGQGANGYTF.

This chain's CDR3 is CASSPKKGDRSYYGYTF. The CDR3 coding sequence is TGTGCCAGCTCCCCAAAAAAGGGGGACAGGTCCTACTATGGCTACACCTTC. V gene TRBV18 combines with J gene TRBJ1-2, with 8 bases matching TRBD1. This CDR3 contains 17 residues. The V segment lost 6 bases and the J segment 3 bases; nucleotides outside the gene matches: 15. The germline V gene has CDR1 KGHSH and CDR2 LQKENI.

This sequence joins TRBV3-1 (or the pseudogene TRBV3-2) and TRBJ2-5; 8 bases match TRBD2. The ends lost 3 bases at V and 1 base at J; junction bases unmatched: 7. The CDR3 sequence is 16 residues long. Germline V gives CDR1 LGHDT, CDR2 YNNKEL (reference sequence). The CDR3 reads CASSHPPGGFQETQYF. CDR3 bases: TGTGCCAGCAGCCACCCCCCGGGGGGGTTCCAAGAGACCCAGTACTTC.